Following are 25 T cell receptor beta chains from one sample sequenced in a study of metastatic and nonmetastatic thyroid tumors. The entire patient cohort was treatment-naive prior to thyroid surgery. TCRdb reassembled clones from the PCR reads with MiXCR. Among some 30,000 clones listed, roughly 29% were seen once. Sequencing input: blood. These receptors were obtained from a female donor with papillary thyroid cancer or a benign thyroid nodule (not recorded which). Some clones in this sample may be carry-over from other donors' samples.

J is TRBJ2-7 and V is TRBV5-6, with D uncertain. The ends were cut back, 0 bases at V and 1 base at J, with 5 bases in the middle. Germline V gene sequence: CDR1 SGHDT, CDR2 YYEEEE. The CDR3 has 13 residues. CDR3 protein: CASSLVGSYEQYV. Here the CDR3 DNA reads TGTGCCAGCAGCTTGGTGGGGTCCTACGAGCAGTACGTC.

V and J are TRBV4-2 and TRBJ1-2; unclear D gene. Trimming left V 0 bases short and J 7 bases short, with 12 bases between. CDR3 length: 14 residues. Germline V gene lookup returns CDR1 LGHNA and CDR2 YNFKEQ. The CDR3 is CASSQDWANPGYTF. The DNA of the CDR3 is TGTGCCAGCAGCCAAGATTGGGCGAACCCTGGCTACACCTTC.

The chain uses TRBV5-5 and TRBJ1-2, with D hard to call. The CDR3 totals 15 residues. Germline CDR1 is SGHKS and CDR2 is YYEKEE (reference sequence). The V gene lost 0 bases and the J gene lost 3 bases, with 12 bases spanning the gap. In nucleotides, the CDR3 is TGTGCCAGCAGCTTGGTGGGTAGAGTGGACTATGGCTACACCTTC. Protein sequence: CASSLVGRVDYGYTF.

Ten or more counts support this clone. This chain uses TRBV11-1 with TRBJ2-6; D unresolved. CDR3 length equals 14 residues. The germline V gene encodes CDR1 SGHAT and CDR2 FQDESV (reference sequence). The V gene lost 5 bases and the J gene lost 4 bases, with 9 bases spanning the gap. The CDR3 here is CASSPSRGANVLTF. The CDR3 region has the DNA TGTGCCAGCAGCCCCTCCAGGGGGGCCAACGTCCTGACTTTC.

This clone turned up a few times. This chain connects TRBV6-2 or TRBV6-3 to TRBJ2-1; D may be TRBD2 (5 bases). V was pared by 6 bases and J by 7 bases, with 25 bases between. Per the germline V gene, CDR1 is MNHEY and CDR2 is SVGEGT. This CDR3 contains 17 residues. The CDR3 loop reads CASSPMEVAPAKNEQFF. CDR3 coding DNA: TGTGCCAGCAGCCCCATGGAGGTAGCCCCAGCCAAAAATGAGCAGTTCTTC.

The chain uses TRBV20-1 and TRBJ2-2; 10 bases are a match to TRBD2. Germline V gene sequence: CDR1 DFQATT, CDR2 SNEGSKA (reference sequence). The CDR3 covers 14 residues. Losses at the gene ends were 4 bases for V and 7 bases for J; bases not matched to a gene: 6. CDR3 DNA: TGCAGTGCTACCCTAGCGGGGGAGGGCGGGGAGCTGTTTTTT. Amino acids: CSATLAGEGGELFF.

This clone was observed at least ten times. J is TRBJ2-1 and V is TRBV5-1; 9 nucleotides match TRBD2. The CDR3 length is 17 residues. V gave up 2 bases and J gave up 4 bases; unmatched junction bases: 10. Germline CDR1 and CDR2: SGHRS and YFSETQ. The CDR3 sequence is CASSLTSAGGLYNEQFF. CDR3 nucleotides: TGCGCCAGCAGCTTAACTTCTGCGGGAGGGCTTTACAATGAGCAGTTCTTC.

The V gene is TRBV7-2, the J gene TRBJ1-1; possible D gene TRBD1, 5 bases. The germline V gene has CDR1 SGHTA and CDR2 FQGNSA. Trimming left V 3 bases short and J 3 bases short, with 8 bases between. The CDR3 runs 13 residues. Written as DNA, the CDR3 is TGTGCCAGCAGCTTCCAGACAGACACTGAAGCTTTCTTT. Amino acids: CASSFQTDTEAFF.

The chain couples TRBV5-1 to TRBJ2-7, with 8 nucleotides matching TRBD1. CDR3 length: 13 amino acids. Germline trimming cut 6 bases from V and 2 bases from J; bases unmatched to any gene: 4. Germline V gene sequence: CDR1 SGHRS, CDR2 YFSETQ. As DNA, the CDR3 is TGCGCCAGCACCCTGGGACAGGCCTACGAGCAGTACTTC. It encodes CASTLGQAYEQYF. Full variable domain (outside the CDR3, taken from reference TRBV5-1 and TRBJ2-7): KAGVTQTPRYLIKTRGQQVTLSCSPISGHRSVSWYQQTPGQGLQFLFEYFSETQRNKGNFPGRFSGRQFSNSRSEMNVSTLELGDSALYLCASTLGQAYEQYFGPGTRLTVT.

At least ten counts were recorded for this clone. In nucleotides, the CDR3 is TGTGCCAGCAGCGGGTCGACTAGCGGGTCCTACGAGCAGTACTTC. This translates into CASSGSTSGSYEQYF. This chain links TRBV9 with TRBJ2-7; 10 nucleotides match TRBD2. V was pared by 3 bases and J by 1 base, with 4 bases of the junction left unmatched. Germline lookup yields CDR1 SGDLS and CDR2 YYNGEE. The CDR3 spans 15 residues.

The DNA for the CDR3 is TGCAGTGCTAGAAAGGTACTAGCGGGAGATACGCAGTATTTT. Translation gives CSARKVLAGDTQYF. The rearrangement uses TRBV20-1 and TRBJ2-3, with 9 bases fitting TRBD2. Germline-derived CDR1 and CDR2 are DFQATT and SNEGSKA (reference sequence). CDR3 length: 14 residues. V shed 2 bases and J 5 bases; nucleotides not matched to a gene: 5.

This clone has more than one count but fewer than ten. V gene TRBV19 combines with J gene TRBJ2-1; 10 bases are shared with TRBD2. The J segment lost 13 bases and the V segment lost 3 bases, leaving 3 bases of the junction unmatched. Germline V gene lookup returns CDR1 LNHDA and CDR2 SQIVND (reference sequence). The CDR3 spans 12 residues. The chain's CDR3 is CASSISSGRQFF. DNA of the CDR3: TGTGCCAGTAGTATCTCTAGCGGGAGACAGTTCTTC.

The chain is built from TRBV20-1 and TRBJ2-2; no clear D. Germline lookup yields CDR1 DFQATT and CDR2 SNEGSKA (reference sequence). This CDR3 comprises 16 residues. Trimming left V 1 base short and J 1 base short, with 13 bases between. The CDR3, as DNA: TGCAGTGCTAGAGCCTCCGAGGCGTTGAACACCGGGGAGCTGTTTTTT. Protein product: CSARASEALNTGELFF.

The J gene is TRBJ2-7, the V gene TRBV7-2, with TRBD1 as a possible D gene (5 bases). Trimming pared 3 bases from V and 5 bases from J, leaving 17 bases between. In germline, CDR1 is SGHTA, CDR2 FQGNSA. CDR3 size: 15 residues. The CDR3 spells CASSFFLPDTHEQYF. DNA of the CDR3: TGTGCCAGCAGCTTTTTCTTACCGGACACCCACGAGCAGTACTTC.

At least ten counts were recorded for this clone. The sample has other DNA sequences that encode this CDR3 too. The rearrangement joins TRBV5-4 to TRBJ2-7, with 12 bases identical to TRBD2. This CDR3 contains 15 residues. The germline gives CDR1 SGHNT, CDR2 YYREEE (reference sequence). J gave up 5 bases and V 4 bases, and 7 bases lay outside the gene matches. CDR3 region: CASSRTGTSGHEQYF. The CDR3 region has the DNA TGTGCCAGCAGCCGGACCGGGACTAGCGGGCACGAGCAGTACTTC.

The chain couples TRBV6-1 to TRBJ2-7; D remains unclear. Trimming left V 7 bases short and J 3 bases short, with 7 bases between. Germline values: CDR1 MNHNS, CDR2 SASEGT. This CDR3 contains 11 residues. The DNA of the CDR3 is TGTGCCAGCAAGGGCAACTACGAGCAGTACTTC. Translated: CASKGNYEQYF.

This clone appeared many times. The CDR3 DNA is TGTGCCAGCAGCTCACGGCAGGGGGCGGCTAGCAATCAGCCCCAGCATTTT. It translates to CASSSRQGAASNQPQHF. V and J are TRBV7-2 and TRBJ1-5, with TRBD1 identical over 8 bases. The V segment lost 4 bases and the J segment 0 bases; nucleotides outside the gene matches: 8. The germline V gene encodes CDR1 SGHTA and CDR2 FQGNSA. CDR3 length equals 17 residues.

This clone turned up a few times. The rearrangement uses TRBV20-1 and TRBJ2-3; possible D gene TRBD2, 6 bases. In germline, CDR1 is DFQATT, CDR2 SNEGSKA (reference sequence). The V gene lost 5 bases and the J gene lost 2 bases, with 26 bases spanning the gap. This CDR3 is built from 18 residues. The CDR3 DNA follows: TGCAGTGCTTCGACTCTAAACGAACCGGGACTGCACACAGATACGCAGTATTTT. Translation gives CSASTLNEPGLHTDTQYF.

The chain couples TRBV6-5 to TRBJ2-1; TRBD1 is a possible D gene (6 bases). V was clipped by 0 bases and J by 5 bases, with 11 bases between them. CDR3 length equals 15 residues. Germline loops: CDR1 MNHEY, CDR2 SVGAGI. The CDR3, as DNA: TGTGCCAGCAGTTACTCGAACCCAGGGGACAATGAGCAGTTCTTC. Translation: CASSYSNPGDNEQFF.

This clone was seen at least ten times. The J gene is TRBJ2-5, the V gene TRBV20-1, with 7 nucleotides matching TRBD2. The CDR3 has 12 amino acids. The junction had 2 bases not matched to a gene; V was cut back by 3 bases and J by 4 bases. Germline assignment: CDR1 DFQATT and CDR2 SNEGSKA (reference sequence). This chain's CDR3 is CSASWEGETQYF. For the CDR3, the DNA is TGCAGTGCTAGTTGGGAGGGAGAGACCCAGTACTTC.

V gene TRBV20-1 combines with J gene TRBJ2-7, with TRBD1 matching over 9 bases. Germline V gene data show CDR1 as DFQATT and CDR2 as SNEGSKA (reference sequence). The CDR3 has 13 residues. V was pared by 4 bases and J by 7 bases, with 8 bases of the junction left unmatched. The chain's CDR3 is CSAMDRGPLEQYF. The CDR3 coding sequence is TGCAGTGCTATGGACAGGGGCCCTTTGGAGCAGTACTTC.

Details on this clone: With a much larger clone just one base away, this may be a read error. Additional DNA sequences in this sample encode the identical CDR3. V usage is TRBV5-1 and J usage is TRBJ1-4; D not certain. This CDR3 comprises 14 residues. CDR1 and CDR2 from the germline V gene are SGHRS and YFSETQ. Here the CDR3 reads CASSFGTPQEKLFF. DNA for the CDR3: TGCGCCAGCAGCTTTGGAACGCCGCAGGAAAAGCTGTTTTTT.

This clone has ten or more counts. This chain links TRBV19 with TRBJ1-1, with D perhaps matching TRBD1 (5 bases). Germline V gene data show CDR1 as LNHDA and CDR2 as SQIVND (reference sequence). V lost 5 bases and J 2 bases, leaving 15 bases between the germline ends. This CDR3 comprises 15 residues. CDR3 residues: CASSFQLGTNTEAFF. CDR3 nucleotides: TGTGCCAGTAGTTTCCAACTCGGGACTAACACTGAAGCTTTCTTT.

The chain carries TRBV20-1 and TRBJ2-7; D unresolved. Trimming cost V 6 bases and J 3 bases, with 18 bases left between them. This CDR3 spans 14 amino acids. The germline gives CDR1 DFQATT, CDR2 SNEGSKA (reference sequence). The CDR3 coding sequence is TGCAGTGCCCCGAGCCGGGCAGGTTACTACGAGCAGTACTTC. Its translation is CSAPSRAGYYEQYF.

This clone was counted many times. The chain combines TRBV19 with TRBJ2-1; D is undetermined. The CDR3 spans 13 residues. Between the trimmed V and J ends, which lost 5 bases and 3 bases, there was a span of 8 bases. Germline V gene lookup returns CDR1 LNHDA and CDR2 SQIVND (reference sequence). Written as DNA, the CDR3 is TGTGCCAGTAGTCAAGGGAACTACAATGAGCAGTTCTTC. It codes for CASSQGNYNEQFF.